This TCR beta chain was found in a study of blood T cell repertoires in COVID-19. In regard to this clone: This sample also contains other DNA sequences that code for the same CDR3.

Profiling relied on immunoSEQ multiplex PCR, and the TCRdb table lists in-frame clones only, not all of them. Seen here are roughly 200,000 clones, around 87% observed once, and the top ten hold approximately 0.62%. The CDR3 contains 12 residues. Per the germline V gene, CDR1 is MDHEN and CDR2 is SYDVKM. V was cut by 7 bases and J by 0 bases, with 5 bases left in between. The chain has TRBV28 and TRBJ2-3; D gene uncertain. Input material: peripheral blood. The clonotype originates from a man aged 45 to 65 with acute or convalescent COVID-19. This chain's CDR3 is CASTTSTDTQYF. Written as DNA, the CDR3 is TGTGCCAGCACCACTAGCACAGATACGCAGTATTTT.